This entry lists 24 T cell receptor beta chains sequenced from one sample in a study of shared clonotypes between healthy human individuals. The method was immunoSEQ multiplex PCR; TCRdb's version includes in-frame clones alone and lacks a portion of them. The table includes approximately 500,000 clones, nearly 80% detected once. The sequenced material came from PBMCs. The receptors come from a middle-aged woman in good health. Some clones in this sample may be carry-over from other donors' samples.

At least ten counts were recorded for this clone. This sequence joins TRBV5-1 and TRBJ2-1, with TRBD2 identical over 8 bases. The germline V gene has CDR1 SGHRS and CDR2 YFSETQ. The CDR3 runs 13 residues. The V gene end was trimmed by 1 base and the J gene end by 8 bases; junction bases not matched to a gene: 2. CDR3: CASSLIGGDEQFF. The DNA of the CDR3 is TGCGCCAGCAGCTTGATCGGGGGGGATGAGCAGTTCTTC.

This clone was counted between two and nine times. This sequence joins TRBV28 and TRBJ1-5, with no clear D. CDR1 is MDHEN and CDR2 is SYDVKM in the germline V gene. Trimming stripped 4 bases from V and 4 bases from J, with 5 bases between. The CDR3 contains 12 residues. In DNA form, the CDR3 reads TGTGCCAGCAGTTCCCCGAATCAGCCCCAGCATTTT. It yields the protein CASSSPNQPQHF.

The gene calls are TRBV21-1 and TRBJ1-2; the table assigns TRBD1, which was not confirmed against the DNA. TRBV21-1 is annotated as a pseudogene. The CDR3 runs to 15 residues. CDR3 in DNA: TGTGCCAGCAGCCCCTGGGGCAAGGCTAACTATGGCTATACCTTC. It is translated as CASSPWGKANYGYTF.

V gene TRBV11-2 combines with J gene TRBJ1-3; tentative D call: TRBD1 (5 bases). The germline gives CDR1 SGHAT, CDR2 FQNNGV. The CDR3 length is 16 residues. V lost 5 bases and J 4 bases, leaving 18 bases between the germline ends. The DNA of the CDR3 is TGTGCCAGCAGCCCTTTCAGAGGGGCGGTGGGAAACACCATATATTTT. Protein sequence: CASSPFRGAVGNTIYF.

The chain couples TRBV28 to TRBJ1-3; no clear D. Germline V gene sequence: CDR1 MDHEN, CDR2 SYDVKM. Trimming removed 6 bases at V and 1 base at J, with 10 bases between. The CDR3 is 14 residues long. The CDR3 is CASRPDLSGNTIYF. CDR3 coding DNA: TGTGCCAGCAGGCCTGATTTATCTGGAAACACCATATATTTT.

This chain links TRBV6-5 with TRBJ1-1, with 11 bases that match TRBD1. V shed 2 bases, J shed 8 bases, and the junction held 1 base outside the gene matches. Germline CDR1 is MNHEY and CDR2 is SVGAGI. The CDR3 covers 13 residues. CDR3 region: CASSYRTGGEAFF. The CDR3 coding sequence is TGTGCCAGCAGTTACCGGACAGGGGGCGAAGCTTTCTTT.

This CDR3 is CASSAGLAASYEQYF. CDR3 bases: TGTGCCAGCAGCGCCGGCTTAGCGGCCTCCTACGAGCAGTACTTC. The rearrangement links TRBV7-3 to TRBJ2-7; possibly TRBD2 for D (6 bases). In germline, CDR1 is SGHTA, CDR2 FQGTGA. The V end was cut by 5 bases, the J end by 0 bases, with 14 bases between. This CDR3 region has 15 residues. The full variable domain, its missing parts supplied by reference TRBV7-3 and TRBJ2-7, is GAGVSQTPSNKVTEKGKYVELRCDPISGHTALYWYRQSLGQGPEFLIYFQGTGAADDSGLPNDRFFAVRPEGSVSTLKIQRTERGDSAVYLCASSAGLAASYEQYFGPGTRLTVT.

This clone was observed once. The genes are TRBV27 and TRBJ2-7, with 9 bases matching TRBD1. Germline V gives CDR1 MNHEY, CDR2 SMNVEV (reference sequence). V trimming: 5 bases; J trimming: 4 bases; junction bases outside the gene matches: 9. This CDR3 comprises 15 residues. The CDR3 DNA is TGTGCCAGCAGTCTCAGGGGGACAGGGCGTTACGAGCAGTACTTC. Its protein is CASSLRGTGRYEQYF.

For the CDR3, the DNA is TGTGCCAGCAGCAGGACAGGGGGCGCTGGGGCCAACGTCCTGACTTTC. Translating it yields CASSRTGGAGANVLTF. This chain joins TRBV7-2 and TRBJ2-6; 11 bases agree with TRBD1. V shed 5 bases, J shed 2 bases, and the junction held 2 bases outside the gene matches. CDR1 is SGHTA, CDR2 FQGNSA, per germline. The CDR3 consists of 16 residues.

As to this clone: This same CDR3 is encoded by further DNA sequences in the sample. The chain carries TRBV29-1 and TRBJ2-2; 8 positions match TRBD2. CDR3 length: 14 amino acids. V shed 4 bases, J shed 1 base, and the junction held 2 bases outside the gene matches. Germline V gives CDR1 SQVTM, CDR2 ANQGSEA. The chain's CDR3 is CSVATSGNTGELFF. The DNA for the CDR3 is TGCAGCGTTGCTACTAGCGGGAACACCGGGGAGCTGTTTTTT.

This chain links TRBV28 with TRBJ1-3; D is unclear. This CDR3 contains 19 residues. Trimming cost V 4 bases and J 4 bases, with 26 bases left between them. In germline, CDR1 is MDHEN, CDR2 SYDVKM. Here the CDR3 DNA reads TGTGCCAGCAGTTCGGGGATTTCTCGGCGGGCCACTTTAGGAAACACCATATATTTT. Translating gives CASSSGISRRATLGNTIYF.

This clone has a single count. This chain uses TRBV18 with TRBJ2-1; 9 nucleotides agree with TRBD1. Germline CDR1 reads KGHSH; CDR2 reads LQKENI. The V gene end was trimmed by 0 bases and the J gene end by 9 bases; junction bases not matched to a gene: 9. CDR3 size: 16 residues. The CDR3 spells CASSPPSGTGFGEQFF. The DNA for the CDR3 is TGTGCCAGCTCACCACCTTCCGGGACAGGGTTTGGTGAGCAGTTCTTC.

The DNA for the CDR3 is TGTGCCAGCAGAGCTAGCGGGAGGGGAAGCAATGAGCAGTTCTTC. It specifies CASRASGRGSNEQFF. This chain uses TRBV13 with TRBJ2-1, with 12 bases aligning to TRBD2. The CDR3 has 15 residues. Germline V gene data show CDR1 as PRHDT and CDR2 as FYEKMQ (reference sequence). J gave up 6 bases and V 6 bases, and 6 bases lay outside the gene matches.

This clone occurred once. The V gene is TRBV7-9, the J gene TRBJ2-5; D perhaps matches TRBD1 (6 bases). Germline V gives CDR1 SEHNR, CDR2 FQNEAQ (reference sequence). CDR3 length: 13 residues. Trimming left V 4 bases short and J 2 bases short, with 8 bases between. The CDR3 region is CASSWGHQETQYF. The CDR3 DNA reads as TGTGCCAGCAGCTGGGGACATCAAGAGACCCAGTACTTC.

The V call is TRBV4-2, the J call TRBJ2-2; 10 nucleotides agree with TRBD2. The ends lost 2 bases at V and 6 bases at J; junction bases unmatched: 6. The V gene's germline CDR1 is LGHNA and CDR2 YNFKEQ. The CDR3 is 16 amino acids. The CDR3 DNA follows: TGTGCCAGCAGCCAAAGGCTAGCGGGAGAATCCGGGGAGCTGTTTTTT. Translating gives CASSQRLAGESGELFF.

The V call is TRBV5-1, the J call TRBJ1-1; TRBD1 aligns across 9 bases. Germline V gene sequence: CDR1 SGHRS, CDR2 YFSETQ. This CDR3 has 15 amino acids. The V gene end was trimmed by 2 bases and the J gene end by 0 bases; junction bases not matched to a gene: 2. This CDR3 reads CASSLYRGLNTEAFF. The CDR3, as DNA: TGCGCCAGCAGCTTATACAGGGGGCTGAACACTGAAGCTTTCTTT.

Only one count was recorded for this clone. The chain has TRBV7-3 and TRBJ2-1, with 10 bases matching TRBD2. The germline CDR1 and CDR2 sequences are SGHTA and FQGTGA. The CDR3 contains 15 residues. The trim removed 2 bases at V and 5 bases at J, leaving 3 bases unmatched. This CDR3 is CASSLLGLADNEQFF. CDR3 sequence (DNA): TGTGCCAGCAGCTTACTAGGACTAGCGGACAATGAGCAGTTCTTC.

The V and J genes are TRBV19 and TRBJ2-3, with TRBD2 as a possible D gene (5 bases). Germline V gene lookup returns CDR1 LNHDA and CDR2 SQIVND (reference sequence). The V end was cut by 1 base, the J end by 8 bases, with 7 bases between. The CDR3 is made up of 12 amino acids. CDR3 DNA: TGTGCCAGTAGTATAGGAAGCGGTACGCAGTATTTT. It is translated as CASSIGSGTQYF.

Written as DNA, the CDR3 is TGTGCCAGTAGTAACCGGGACAGGGGAAACAATCAGCCCCAGCATTTT. This translates into CASSNRDRGNNQPQHF. The J gene is TRBJ1-5, the V gene TRBV19; 10 bases are shared with TRBD1. Germline assignment: CDR1 LNHDA and CDR2 SQIVND (reference sequence). This CDR3 contains 16 residues. The ends lost 4 bases at V and 3 bases at J; junction bases unmatched: 6.

The chain joins TRBV28 to TRBJ2-7, with TRBD2 matching over 11 bases. Germline-derived CDR1 and CDR2 are MDHEN and SYDVKM. Losses at the gene ends were 5 bases for V and 3 bases for J; bases not matched to a gene: 6. CDR3 length equals 15 residues. CDR3 amino acids: CASSLSGRAHYEQYF. As DNA, the CDR3 is TGTGCCAGCAGTCTTAGCGGGAGGGCCCACTACGAGCAGTACTTC.

This clone was recorded only once. The rearrangement joins TRBV2 to TRBJ2-7; TRBD1 is a possible D gene (5 bases). The germline V gene has CDR1 SNHLY and CDR2 FYNNEI. The germline V and J ends were trimmed by 8 bases and 2 bases, with 13 bases remaining between them. CDR3 length: 13 amino acids. The CDR3 region is CASWKDTAYEQYF. CDR3 coding DNA: TGTGCCAGCTGGAAGGACACCGCCTACGAGCAGTACTTC.

This rearrangement joins TRBV7-8 to TRBJ1-2, with no clear D. The germline gives CDR1 SGHVS, CDR2 FQNEAQ. This CDR3 is 12 amino acids long. Trimming removed 6 bases at V and 3 bases at J, with 8 bases between. CDR3 loop: CASSDTYYGYTF. The CDR3 DNA follows: TGTGCCAGCAGTGACACCTACTATGGCTACACCTTC.

This rearrangement joins TRBV30 to TRBJ2-2; D is uncertain. The CDR3 is 13 residues long. CDR1 and CDR2 from the germline V gene are GTSNPN and SVGIG (reference sequence). V was pared by 0 bases and J by 4 bases, with 6 bases between. CDR3 nucleotides: TGTGCCTGGAGTGTAACGGTCACCGGGGAGCTGTTTTTT. Its translation is CAWSVTVTGELFF.

This clone was observed a single time. The chain couples TRBV6-1 to TRBJ1-1; the D is unclear. In germline, CDR1 is MNHNS, CDR2 SASEGT. The V end lost 7 bases, the J end lost 0 bases, and 0 bases lay between the germline ends. This CDR3 contains 10 residues. The CDR3 loop is CASMNTEAFF. CDR3 nucleotide sequence: TGTGCCAGCATGAACACTGAAGCTTTCTTT.